This T cell receptor beta chain was sequenced in a study of shared clonotypes between healthy human individuals. About the research overall: Serving as donors were two women and three men, whose ages spanned 18 to 49. Plates per donor: three CD4 naive, three CD4 memory, two CD8 naive, one CD8 memory.

General observations from the study: Donor clonotype sharing was expected to depend on sequencing depth.

Libraries were prepared by immunoSEQ multiplex PCR; TCRdb keeps only in-frame clonotypes and omits some of them. Here the sample spans over a million clones, more than 75% being singletons. Regarding this clone: Its specificity is unknown.

The sequenced sample consisted of memory CD4+ T cells from PBMCs. Described subset: CD45RA-negative fraction. The clonotype originates from a man between 18 and 29 years old in good health. Some clones in this sample may be carry-over from other donors' samples.

CDR3 protein: CASSQDGGYEQYF. The CDR3, as DNA: TGCGCCAGCAGCCAAGACGGCGGCTACGAGCAGTACTTC. The chain couples TRBV4-1 to TRBJ2-7; the D is unclear. V lost 0 bases and J 3 bases, leaving 6 bases between the germline ends. Germline CDR1 MGHRA, CDR2 YSYEKL. The CDR3 runs to 13 residues.